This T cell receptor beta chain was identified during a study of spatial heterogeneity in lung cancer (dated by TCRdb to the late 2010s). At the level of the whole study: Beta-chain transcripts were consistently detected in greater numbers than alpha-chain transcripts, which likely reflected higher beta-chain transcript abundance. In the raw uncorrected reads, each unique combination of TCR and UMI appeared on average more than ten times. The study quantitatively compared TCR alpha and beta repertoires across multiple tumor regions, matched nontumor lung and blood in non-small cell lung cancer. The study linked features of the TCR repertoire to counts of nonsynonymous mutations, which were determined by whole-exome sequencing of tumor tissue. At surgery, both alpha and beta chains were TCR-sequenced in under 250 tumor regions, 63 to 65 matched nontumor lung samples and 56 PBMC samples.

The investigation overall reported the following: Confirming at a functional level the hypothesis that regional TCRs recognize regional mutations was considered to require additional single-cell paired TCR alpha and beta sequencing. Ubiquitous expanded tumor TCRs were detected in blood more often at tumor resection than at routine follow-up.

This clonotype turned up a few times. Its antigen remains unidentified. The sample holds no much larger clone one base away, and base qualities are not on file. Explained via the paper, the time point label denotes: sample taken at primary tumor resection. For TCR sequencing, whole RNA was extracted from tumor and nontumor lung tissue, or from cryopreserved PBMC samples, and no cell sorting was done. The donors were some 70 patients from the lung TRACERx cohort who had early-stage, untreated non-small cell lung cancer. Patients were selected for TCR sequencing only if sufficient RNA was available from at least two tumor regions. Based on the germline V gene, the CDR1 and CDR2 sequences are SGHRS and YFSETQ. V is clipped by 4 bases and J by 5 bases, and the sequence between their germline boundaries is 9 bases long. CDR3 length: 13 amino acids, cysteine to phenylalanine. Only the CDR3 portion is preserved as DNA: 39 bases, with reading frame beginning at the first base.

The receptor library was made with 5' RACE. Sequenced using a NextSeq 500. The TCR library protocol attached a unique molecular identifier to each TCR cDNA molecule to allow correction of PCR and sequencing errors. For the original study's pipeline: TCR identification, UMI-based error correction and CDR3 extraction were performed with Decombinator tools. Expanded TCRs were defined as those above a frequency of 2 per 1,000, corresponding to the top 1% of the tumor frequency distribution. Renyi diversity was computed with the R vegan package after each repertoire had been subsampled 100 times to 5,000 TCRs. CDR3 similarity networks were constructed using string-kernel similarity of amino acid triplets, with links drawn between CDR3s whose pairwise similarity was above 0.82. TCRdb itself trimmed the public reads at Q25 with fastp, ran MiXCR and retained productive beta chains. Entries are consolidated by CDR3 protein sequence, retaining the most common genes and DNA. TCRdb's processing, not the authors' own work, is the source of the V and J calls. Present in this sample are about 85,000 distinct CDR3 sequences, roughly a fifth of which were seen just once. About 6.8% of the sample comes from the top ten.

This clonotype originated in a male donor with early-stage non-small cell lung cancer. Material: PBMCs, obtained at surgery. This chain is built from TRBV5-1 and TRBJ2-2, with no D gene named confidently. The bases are TGCGCCAGCAGCGTTGTTGGAACCGGGGAGCTGTTTTTT. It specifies CASSVVGTGELFF.